The 10 T cell receptor beta chains in this list originate from one sample, sequenced in a study of T-cell reconstitution after alpha-beta-depleted transplantation in children (dated by TCRdb to between 2015 and 2016). Receptor amplification or capture employed PCR. Sequencing was performed on an Illumina HiSeq 2500. Molecular barcoding was employed in the preparation of TCR libraries, with unique molecular identifiers being used to normalize TCRbeta repertoire quantification. TCRdb ran its own pipeline on the public reads, namely fastp trimming at Q25 and MiXCR clone calling, and kept in-frame beta chains. Under each unique CDR3 protein, matching rows form one entry showing the most common genes and DNA. In this sample the table shows 80,000 to 95,000 distinct CDR3 sequences, roughly 8.4% of which occur a single time. 6.9% of the sample rests with the top ten. Source: PBMCs from the stem cell graft donor, taken from the stem cell graft. The receptors were gathered from a human donor who donated a stem cell graft to a child with congenital amegakaryocytic thrombocytopenia.

The sample holds many counts of this clonotype. The CDR3 sequence: CASSPAGIEFNYGYTF. The CDR3, as DNA: TGTGCCAGCAGCCCCGCCGGGATAGAGTTTAACTATGGCTACACCTTC. J is TRBJ1-2 and V is TRBV5-6; D unresolved. V was clipped by 4 bases and J by 1 base, with 17 bases between them. The CDR3 covers 16 residues. CDR1 and CDR2 from the germline V gene are SGHDT and YYEEEE.

This clonotype was observed at least ten times. The chain carries TRBV7-9 and TRBJ1-1, with D possibly matching TRBD1 (6 bases). There are 14 residues in the CDR3. Trimming cost V 2 bases and J 3 bases, with 10 bases left between them. The germline V gene has CDR1 SEHNR and CDR2 FQNEAQ (reference sequence). The DNA of the CDR3 is TGTGCCAGCAGCTTATCAGGGGCGGACACTGAAGCTTTCTTT. Protein product: CASSLSGADTEAFF.

This clonotype has ten or more counts. V gene TRBV12-3 or TRBV12-4 combines with J gene TRBJ2-2; D not certain. V was cut by 8 bases and J by 1 base, with 11 bases left in between. The CDR3 contains 14 residues. The DNA of the CDR3 is TGTGCCAGCGGAGAACGTAGGAACACCGGGGAGCTGTTTTTT. Translation: CASGERRNTGELFF.

This clonotype was counted at least ten times. The rearrangement joins TRBV20-1 to TRBJ1-6, with D unclear. The CDR3 has 16 residues. Trimming removed 1 base at V and 3 bases at J, with 13 bases between. CDR1 and CDR2 (germline): DFQATT, SNEGSKA (reference sequence). The CDR3 loop is CSARVGQFLYNSPLHF. Here the CDR3 DNA reads TGCAGTGCTAGAGTCGGGCAGTTTCTCTATAATTCACCCCTCCACTTT.

This clonotype was found many times. The chain has TRBV5-1 and TRBJ2-7; no clear D gene. Per germline, CDR1 SGHRS and CDR2 YFSETQ. V lost 0 bases to trimming and J lost 0 bases, with 7 bases between them. This CDR3 is 14 amino acids long. CDR3 sequence (DNA): TGCGCCAGCAGCTTGGACCGACGCTCCTACGAGCAGTACTTC. It is translated as CASSLDRRSYEQYF.

This clonotype was picked up many times. This chain connects TRBV6-5 to TRBJ2-7, with D possibly being TRBD1 or TRBD2 (5 bases each). V lost 6 bases to trimming and J lost 5 bases, with 17 bases between them. There are 14 residues in the CDR3. Germline V gene sequence: CDR1 MNHEY, CDR2 SVGAGI. CDR3 in DNA: TGTGCCAGCAGCCGACGGGACGTAACCGACGAGCAGTACTTC. It codes for CASSRRDVTDEQYF.

This clonotype was counted ten times or more. The genes are TRBV24-1 and TRBJ2-2, with 11 bases identical to TRBD1. Trimming at V came to 4 bases and at J to 5 bases, leaving 5 bases not matched to a gene. The CDR3 sequence is 16 residues long. The germline gives CDR1 KGHDR, CDR2 SFDVKD. CDR3 coding DNA: TGTGCCACCAGTGAGCCGGGACAGGGGGTAACCGGGGAGCTGTTTTTT. Residues: CATSEPGQGVTGELFF.

The table lists this clonotype with many counts. V gene TRBV12-3 or TRBV12-4 combines with J gene TRBJ2-2; possible D gene TRBD2, 5 bases. There are 14 residues in the CDR3. V was shortened by 11 bases and J by 6 bases, with 19 bases between the two germline ends. The CDR3 region has the DNA TGTGCCGCGCGAGGGTCAGCCAAGTCCGGGGAGCTGTTTTTT. Its protein is CAARGSAKSGELFF.

The chain carries TRBV28 and TRBJ1-6, with no clear D. CDR1 is MDHEN, CDR2 SYDVKM, per germline. The CDR3 totals 13 residues. The V and J ends lost 8 bases and 7 bases respectively, with 12 bases between them. The CDR3 DNA is TGTGCCAGCCAGGTCCTTCGGAATTCACCCCTCCACTTT. Encoded protein: CASQVLRNSPLHF.

This clonotype was detected many times. This chain connects TRBV28 to TRBJ1-5; D ambiguous. CDR1 is MDHEN, CDR2 SYDVKM, per germline. Trimming removed 3 bases from V and 1 base from J, with 13 bases in between. The CDR3 spans 16 residues. For the CDR3, the DNA is TGTGCCAGCAGTTTGGTAACGACCTCAAGCAATCAGCCCCAGCATTTT. This translates into CASSLVTTSSNQPQHF.